The rows below give T cell receptor beta chains drawn from one sample of a study of T cells in Graves' hyperthyroidism and ophthalmopathy. TCRdb processed the multiplex PCR reads anew with MiXCR; each CDR3 protein has one entry. The table lists approximately 330,000 distinct CDR3 sequences, roughly 21% of them singletons. Sequencing was performed on blood. The receptor set was obtained from a woman in her 50s with Graves' hyperthyroidism. The CDR3 runs from the conserved cysteine through the conserved F or W. Fields, in order: J gene, D gene, clone size, V gene, CDR3 protein, CDR3 DNA. A D gene is named only where the DNA matches it firmly. Rows may omit the clone size; those that give it use once, few, many or a size class.

J: TRBJ1-2
D: .
size: .
V: TRBV6-1
CDR3: CASSEAQGRGGGYTF
DNA: TGTGCCAGCAGTGAAGCGCAGGGGAGGGGTGGTGGCTACACCTTC

J: TRBJ2-7
D: .
size: many
V: TRBV20-1
CDR3: CSAVGTGISYEQYF
DNA: TGCAGTGCCGTTGGCACAGGGATCTCCTACGAGCAGTACTTC

J: TRBJ1-1
D: TRBD1
size: many
V: TRBV11-2
CDR3: CASSYEIRTGGTEAFF
DNA: TGTGCCAGCAGCTACGAAATTCGGACAGGGGGCACTGAAGCTTTCTTT

J: TRBJ1-1
D: .
size: many
V: TRBV30
CDR3: CAWRRGMNTEAFF
DNA: TGTGCCTGGAGGCGGGGCATGAACACTGAAGCTTTCTTT

J: TRBJ2-3
D: .
size: many
V: TRBV28
CDR3: CASSFPPRWRGQTDTQYF
DNA: TGTGCCAGCAGCTTCCCGCCGAGGTGGAGGGGGCAAACAGATACGCAGTATTTT

J: TRBJ2-7
D: .
size: many
V: TRBV19
CDR3: CASSHRAFGYEQYF
DNA: TGTGCCAGTAGTCACAGGGCATTCGGTTACGAGCAGTACTTC

J: TRBJ2-1
D: TRBD1
size: .
V: TRBV11-2
CDR3: CASSRGSTGTGNEQFF
DNA: TGTGCCAGCAGCCGTGGCTCGACAGGGACGGGCAATGAGCAGTTCTTC

J: TRBJ1-1
D: .
size: many
V: TRBV11-2
CDR3: CASSLGTLLNTEAFF
DNA: TGTGCCAGCAGCTTAGGAACATTATTGAACACTGAAGCTTTCTTT

J: TRBJ1-4
D: .
size: .
V: TRBV29-1
CDR3: CSVEGGAGEKLFF
DNA: TGCAGCGTTGAAGGAGGGGCTGGGGAAAAACTGTTTTTT

J: TRBJ1-1
D: TRBD1
size: many
V: TRBV19
CDR3: CASSTRQGAGSTEAFF
DNA: TGTGCCAGTAGTACCCGACAGGGGGCAGGAAGCACTGAAGCTTTCTTT

J: TRBJ2-2
D: TRBD1
size: many
V: TRBV28
CDR3: CASTPDRATGELFF
DNA: TGTGCCAGCACCCCGGACAGGGCCACCGGGGAGCTGTTTTTT

J: TRBJ1-5
D: .
size: few
V: TRBV20-1
CDR3: CSARDLSPPQHF
DNA: TGCAGTGCTAGAGATCTCAGCCCGCCCCAGCATTTT

J: TRBJ2-1
D: .
size: .
V: TRBV9
CDR3: CASSVDLGDEQFF
DNA: TGTGCCAGCAGCGTAGATTTGGGCGATGAGCAGTTCTTC

J: TRBJ2-2
D: .
size: few
V: TRBV20-1
CDR3: CSATLHLTGELFF
DNA: TGCAGTGCTACCCTGCACCTCACCGGGGAGCTGTTTTTT

J: TRBJ2-1
D: TRBD2
size: many
V: TRBV7-8
CDR3: CASSLSLAGHNEQFF
DNA: TGTGCCAGCAGCTTAAGTCTAGCGGGACACAATGAGCAGTTCTTC

J: TRBJ2-3
D: TRBD2
size: many
V: TRBV6-2/TRBV6-3
CDR3: CASLAGQYTDTQYF
DNA: TGTGCCAGCCTAGCGGGCCAGTACACAGATACGCAGTATTTT

J: TRBJ1-2
D: TRBD1
size: few
V: TRBV12-5
CDR3: CASGTGPPRNGYTF
DNA: TGTGCTAGTGGGACAGGGCCCCCGAGGAATGGCTACACCTTC

J: TRBJ2-5
D: .
size: few
V: TRBV28
CDR3: CASSSTLMIGTQYF
DNA: TGTGCCAGCAGTTCGACCCTAATGATCGGCACCCAGTACTTC

J: TRBJ2-1
D: .
size: .
V: TRBV27
CDR3: CASSPHQDSSYNEQFF
DNA: TGTGCCAGCAGTCCTCACCAGGACAGCTCCTACAATGAGCAGTTCTTC

J: TRBJ2-5
D: TRBD2
size: many
V: TRBV3-1
CDR3: CASSPSGTSGETQYF
DNA: TGTGCCAGCAGTCCCTCGGGAACTAGCGGAGAGACCCAGTACTTC

J: TRBJ1-4
D: TRBD1
size: .
V: TRBV5-8
CDR3: CATQGLANEKLFF
DNA: TGTGCCACACAGGGGCTCGCTAATGAAAAACTGTTTTTT

J: TRBJ1-3
D: .
size: .
V: TRBV9
CDR3: CASSVDRAGAGNTIYF
DNA: TGTGCCAGCAGCGTAGACAGGGCTGGCGCTGGAAACACCATATATTTT

J: TRBJ1-3
D: .
size: many
V: TRBV7-2
CDR3: CASSLQATEKGNTIYF
DNA: TGTGCCAGCAGCTTACAGGCGACGGAGAAGGGAAACACCATATATTTT

J: TRBJ1-5
D: .
size: many
V: TRBV6-1
CDR3: CASSEFHRYSNQPQHF
DNA: TGTGCCAGCAGTGAATTCCACAGATATAGCAATCAGCCCCAGCATTTT

J: TRBJ2-7
D: .
size: .
V: TRBV5-1
CDR3: CASSLEGSHHEQYF
DNA: TGCGCCAGCAGCTTGGAAGGATCCCACCACGAGCAGTACTTC

J: TRBJ1-2
D: .
size: many
V: TRBV3-1
CDR3: CASSQGRTYGYTF
DNA: TGTGCCAGCAGCCAAGGGCGGACCTATGGCTACACCTTC

J: TRBJ2-1
D: TRBD2
size: .
V: TRBV10-3
CDR3: CAISEFTSAYEQFF
DNA: TGTGCCATCAGTGAGTTTACTAGCGCCTATGAGCAGTTCTTC

J: TRBJ2-3
D: .
size: .
V: TRBV5-1
CDR3: CASSFGQSSTDTQYF
DNA: TGCGCCAGCAGCTTCGGCCAATCTAGCACAGATACGCAGTATTTT

J: TRBJ1-5
D: TRBD1
size: many
V: TRBV19
CDR3: CASTSKTGGRNQPQHF
DNA: TGTGCCAGTACCTCAAAGACAGGGGGCAGAAATCAGCCCCAGCATTTT

J: TRBJ2-1
D: .
size: many
V: TRBV24-1
CDR3: CATSTGSSYNEQFF
DNA: TGTGCCACCAGCACAGGGAGCTCCTACAATGAGCAGTTCTTC

J: TRBJ2-3
D: .
size: many
V: TRBV15
CDR3: CATSSVGGKTDTQYF
DNA: TGTGCCACCAGCTCTGTGGGCGGCAAAACAGATACGCAGTATTTT

J: TRBJ1-1
D: .
size: many
V: TRBV6-1
CDR3: CASSRIFGGTMNTEAFF
DNA: TGTGCCAGCAGCCGGATTTTCGGCGGGACAATGAACACTGAAGCTTTCTTT

J: TRBJ2-7
D: .
size: few
V: TRBV6-1
CDR3: CASSEASSRSSYEQYF
DNA: TGTGCCAGCAGTGAAGCGTCCTCCAGGAGCTCCTACGAGCAGTACTTC

J: TRBJ2-5
D: .
size: .
V: TRBV14
CDR3: CASSQARGQHGTQYF
DNA: TGTGCCAGCAGCCAAGCTAGGGGCCAACACGGGACCCAGTACTTC

J: TRBJ1-2
D: TRBD1
size: .
V: TRBV6-1
CDR3: CASSDRDYGYTF
DNA: TGTGCCAGCTCTGACAGGGACTATGGCTACACCTTC

J: TRBJ2-4
D: .
size: many
V: TRBV18
CDR3: CASSPLVVSKNIQYF
DNA: TGTGCCAGCTCACCACTTGTTGTGTCCAAAAACATTCAGTACTTC

J: TRBJ2-7
D: TRBD1
size: many
V: TRBV5-1
CDR3: CASSWNRDREDYEQYF
DNA: TGCGCCAGCAGCTGGAACCGGGACAGGGAGGACTACGAGCAGTACTTC

J: TRBJ2-1
D: TRBD2
size: .
V: TRBV20-1
CDR3: CSARDVKGLASYNEQFF
DNA: TGCAGTGCTAGAGATGTTAAGGGACTAGCTTCCTACAATGAGCAGTTCTTC

J: TRBJ2-2
D: .
size: many
V: TRBV6-1
CDR3: CASSWQLPQTGNTGELFF
DNA: TGTGCCAGCAGTTGGCAACTACCACAGACGGGCAACACCGGGGAGCTGTTTTTT

J: TRBJ1-2
D: .
size: .
V: TRBV2
CDR3: CASSPSSGYGYTF
DNA: TGTGCCAGCAGCCCCTCGTCCGGCTATGGCTACACCTTC

J: TRBJ2-5
D: .
size: few
V: TRBV5-1
CDR3: CASSYGGKETQYF
DNA: TGCGCCAGCAGTTATGGGGGTAAAGAGACCCAGTACTTC

J: TRBJ2-4
D: TRBD1
size: many
V: TRBV7-9
CDR3: CASSPGQDIQYF
DNA: TGTGCCAGCAGCCCCGGACAGGACATTCAGTACTTC

J: TRBJ2-7
D: .
size: many
V: TRBV20-1
CDR3: CSARDIYDREENEQYF
DNA: TGCAGTGCTAGAGATATATACGACAGGGAGGAGAACGAGCAGTACTTC

J: TRBJ2-7
D: TRBD2
size: many
V: TRBV5-1
CDR3: CASSFNSGSYEQYF
DNA: TGCGCCAGCAGCTTTAATAGCGGGAGCTACGAGCAGTACTTC

J: TRBJ2-7
D: .
size: many
V: TRBV7-9
CDR3: CASSLLGKPPYEQYF
DNA: TGTGCCAGCAGCTTATTGGGGAAACCTCCCTACGAGCAGTACTTC

J: TRBJ1-3
D: .
size: many
V: TRBV20-1
CDR3: CSATLPTTGGNTIYF
DNA: TGCAGTGCTACCCTCCCTACTACGGGTGGAAACACCATATATTTT

J: TRBJ2-4
D: .
size: once
V: TRBV11-3
CDR3: CASSFLASAGAKNIQYF
DNA: TGTGCCAGCAGCTTCCTAGCGAGCGCGGGGGCCAAAAACATTCAGTACTTC

J: TRBJ1-1
D: .
size: few
V: TRBV3-1
CDR3: CASSQSERQGEAFF
DNA: TGTGCCAGCAGCCAGTCCGAGAGGCAGGGGGAAGCTTTCTTT

J: TRBJ2-1
D: TRBD2
size: once
V: TRBV7-2
CDR3: CASSLGSGTSYNEQFF
DNA: TGTGCCAGCAGCTTAGGTAGCGGGACCTCCTACAATGAGCAGTTCTTC

J: TRBJ2-1
D: .
size: many
V: TRBV12-5
CDR3: CASGFSRGNEQFF
DNA: TGTGCTAGTGGTTTCTCCAGGGGTAATGAGCAGTTCTTC

J: TRBJ2-5
D: .
size: .
V: TRBV5-1
CDR3: CASSLGGSPAQYF
DNA: TGCGCCAGCAGCTTGGGTGGAAGCCCCGCCCAGTACTTC

J: TRBJ1-5
D: TRBD1
size: .
V: TRBV6-2/TRBV6-3
CDR3: CASSYRGTGGGQPQHF
DNA: TGTGCCAGCAGTTACCGCGGGACAGGGGGAGGTCAGCCCCAGCATTTT

J: TRBJ2-7
D: .
size: many
V: TRBV12-3/TRBV12-4
CDR3: CASSLDAPGERNYEQYF
DNA: TGTGCCAGCAGTTTGGACGCGCCAGGGGAGAGAAACTACGAGCAGTACTTC